This T cell receptor (beta chain) was retrieved from a study of blood T cell repertoires in COVID-19. The count of this clone is one. Authors' methods: Counts of nucleated cells, estimated from reference gene primer amplification, were obtained. Sequencing was performed with immunoSEQ multiplex PCR; in TCRdb, only in-frame clones are kept and a portion is missing. D and trimming come from the DNA, and the V and J calls and clone size come from that table. Altogether 360,000 or so clones are present, 85% to 90% being singletons, with the ten largest covering approximately 1.5%. Enrollees, 18 to 89 years old, lived in 24 US areas. Per the germline V gene, CDR1 is SGHTA and CDR2 is FQGTGA. V was clipped by 2 bases and J by 7 bases; unmatched bases: 7. This CDR3 is 15 amino acids long.

Sequencing was carried out using PBMCs or T cells enriched from blood (not recorded which). The sequence came from a woman younger than 45 who had recovered from COVID-19. V is TRBV7-3 and J is TRBJ2-1; TRBD2 aligns across 8 bases. CDR3 nucleotides: TGTGCCAGCAGCTTATTTTCGGGGGGGCTAAATGAGCAGTTCTTC. Translated, it gives CASSLFSGGLNEQFF.